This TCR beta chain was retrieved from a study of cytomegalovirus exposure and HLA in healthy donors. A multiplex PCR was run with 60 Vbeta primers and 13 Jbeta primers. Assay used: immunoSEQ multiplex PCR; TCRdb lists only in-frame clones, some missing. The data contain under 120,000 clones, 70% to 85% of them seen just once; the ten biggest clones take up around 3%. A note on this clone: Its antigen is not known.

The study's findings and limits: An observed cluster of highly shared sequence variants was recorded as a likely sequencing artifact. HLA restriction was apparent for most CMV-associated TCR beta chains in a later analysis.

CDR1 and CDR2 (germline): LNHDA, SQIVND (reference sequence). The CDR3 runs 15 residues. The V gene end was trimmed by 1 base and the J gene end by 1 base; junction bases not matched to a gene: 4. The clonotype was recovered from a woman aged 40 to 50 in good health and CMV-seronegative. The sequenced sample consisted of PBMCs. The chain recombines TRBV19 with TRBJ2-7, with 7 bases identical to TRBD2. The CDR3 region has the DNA TGTGCCAGTAGTATAGGACTAGCCCTTTCCTACGAGCAGTACTTC. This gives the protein CASSIGLALSYEQYF.